The 3 T cell receptor beta chains reported below all come from one sample, sequenced in a study of blood T cells in healthy people across ages (dated by TCRdb to between 2015 and 2016). The library was obtained by 5' RACE. Sequencer: Illumina HiSeq 2500. A second PCR of about 7 to 12 cycles was performed with a sample-barcoded 5' primer and a J-beta primer mix. The public sequencing data were trimmed at Q25 with fastp and processed into clonotypes with MiXCR by TCRdb, which kept only in-frame beta chains. Rows matching on CDR3 protein sequence are summarized as one entry with the most common DNA and genes. The sample records hundreds of thousands of distinct CDR3 sequences, about 42% of which are singletons. The top ten clonotypes cover under 25% of the sample. Sample: blood. These receptors were obtained from a woman aged 60-70 years in good health.

The genes are TRBV3-1 and TRBJ2-5; TRBD1 aligns across 8 bases. The end of the DNA aligns better with TRBJ2-7, so the J call may be wrong. In germline, CDR1 is LGHDT, CDR2 YNNKEL (reference sequence). This CDR3 spans 15 amino acids. In DNA, the CDR3 is TGTGCCAGCAGCCAAGCCGACAGGGGAATCTACGAGCAGTACTTC. Translated: CASSQADRGIYEQYF.

The V gene is TRBV25-1, the J gene TRBJ2-5; 7 bases fit TRBD1. The J call may not be correct, given that the DNA end is closer to TRBJ2-7. Germline V CDR1 and CDR2: MGHDK, SYGVNS. There are 14 residues in the CDR3. The chain's CDR3 is CASSGTGVSYEQYF. The CDR3 DNA reads as TGTGCCAGCAGTGGCACAGGGGTCTCCTACGAGCAGTACTTC.

Note on this clonotype: No conserved phenylalanine or tryptophan ends this CDR3, so it is likely a read error. The chain has TRBV7-6 and TRBJ2-1, with 8 bases aligning to TRBD2. This CDR3 is built from 17 residues. The J segment lost 8 bases and the V segment lost 4 bases, leaving 16 bases of the junction unmatched. The germline V gene has CDR1 SGHVS and CDR2 FNYEAQ. The CDR3 DNA is TGTGCCAGCAGCTCAGAGGGACTAGGGGCAGAACGGGATGAGCAGTTCATC. Residues: CASSSEGLGAERDEQFI.